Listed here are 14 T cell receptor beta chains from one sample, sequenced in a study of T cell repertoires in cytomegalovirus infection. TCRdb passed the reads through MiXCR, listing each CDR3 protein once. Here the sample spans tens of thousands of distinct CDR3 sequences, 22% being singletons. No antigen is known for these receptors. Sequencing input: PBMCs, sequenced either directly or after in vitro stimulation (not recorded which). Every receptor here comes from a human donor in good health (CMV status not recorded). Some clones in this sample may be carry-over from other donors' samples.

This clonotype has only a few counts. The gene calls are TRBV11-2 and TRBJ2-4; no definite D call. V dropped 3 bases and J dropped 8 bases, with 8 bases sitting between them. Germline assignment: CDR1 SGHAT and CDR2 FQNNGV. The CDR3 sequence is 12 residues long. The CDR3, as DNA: TGTGCCAGCAGCTTTGAGAATGACATTCAGTACTTC. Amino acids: CASSFENDIQYF.

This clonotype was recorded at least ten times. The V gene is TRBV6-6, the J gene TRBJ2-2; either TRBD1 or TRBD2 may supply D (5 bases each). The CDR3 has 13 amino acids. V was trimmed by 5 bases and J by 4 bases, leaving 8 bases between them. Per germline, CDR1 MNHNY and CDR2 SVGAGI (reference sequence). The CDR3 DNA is TGTGCCAGCAGTGTGGGGGTCACCGGGGAGCTGTTTTTT. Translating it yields CASSVGVTGELFF.

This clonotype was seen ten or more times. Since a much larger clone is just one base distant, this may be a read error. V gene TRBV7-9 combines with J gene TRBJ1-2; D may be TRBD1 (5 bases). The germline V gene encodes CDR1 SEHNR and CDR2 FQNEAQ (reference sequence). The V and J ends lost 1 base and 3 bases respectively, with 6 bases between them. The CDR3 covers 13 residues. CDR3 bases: TGTGCCAGCAGCTTAGACAGGCACTATGGCTACACCTTC. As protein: CASSLDRHYGYTF.

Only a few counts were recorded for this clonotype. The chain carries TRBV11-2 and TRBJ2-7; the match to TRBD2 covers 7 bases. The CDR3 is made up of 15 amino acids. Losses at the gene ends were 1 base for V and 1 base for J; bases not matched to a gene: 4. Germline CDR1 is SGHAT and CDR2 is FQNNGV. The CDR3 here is CASSLGVAGSYEQYF. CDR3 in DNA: TGTGCCAGCAGCTTAGGTGTAGCGGGTTCCTACGAGCAGTACTTC.

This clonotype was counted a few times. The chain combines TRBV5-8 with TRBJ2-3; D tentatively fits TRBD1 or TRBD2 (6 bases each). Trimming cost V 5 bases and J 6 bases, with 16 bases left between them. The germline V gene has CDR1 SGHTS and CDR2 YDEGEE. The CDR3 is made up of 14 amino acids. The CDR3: CASRIGGRSDTQYF. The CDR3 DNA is TGTGCCAGCAGAATAGGGGGGAGGTCGGATACGCAGTATTTT.

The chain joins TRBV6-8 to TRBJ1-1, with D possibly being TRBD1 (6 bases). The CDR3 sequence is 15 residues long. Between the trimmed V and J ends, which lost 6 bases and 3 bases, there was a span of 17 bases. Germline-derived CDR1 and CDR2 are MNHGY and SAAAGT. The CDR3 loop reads CASSPNRVYDTEAFF. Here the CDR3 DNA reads TGTGCCAGCAGCCCCAACAGGGTTTACGACACTGAAGCTTTCTTT.

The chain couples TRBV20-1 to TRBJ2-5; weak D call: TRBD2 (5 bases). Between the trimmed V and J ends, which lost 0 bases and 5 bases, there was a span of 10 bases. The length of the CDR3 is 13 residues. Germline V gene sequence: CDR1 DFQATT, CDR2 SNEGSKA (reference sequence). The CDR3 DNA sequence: TGCAGTGCTAGAGATGGCGTAGCGGAGACCCAGTACTTC. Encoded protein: CSARDGVAETQYF.

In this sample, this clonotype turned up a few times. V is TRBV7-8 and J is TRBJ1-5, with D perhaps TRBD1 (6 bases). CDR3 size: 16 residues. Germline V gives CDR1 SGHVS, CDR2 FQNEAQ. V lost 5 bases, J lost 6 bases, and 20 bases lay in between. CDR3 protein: CASSPGGGLGGQPQHF. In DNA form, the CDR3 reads TGTGCCAGCAGCCCGGGGGGGGGCCTCGGCGGTCAGCCCCAGCATTTT. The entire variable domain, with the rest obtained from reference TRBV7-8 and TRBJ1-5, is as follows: GAGVSQSPRYKVAKRGQDVALRCDPISGHVSLFWYQQALGQGPEFLTYFQNEAQLDKSGLPSDRFFAERPEGSVSTLKIQRTQQEDSAVYLCASSPGGGLGGQPQHFGDGTRLSIL.

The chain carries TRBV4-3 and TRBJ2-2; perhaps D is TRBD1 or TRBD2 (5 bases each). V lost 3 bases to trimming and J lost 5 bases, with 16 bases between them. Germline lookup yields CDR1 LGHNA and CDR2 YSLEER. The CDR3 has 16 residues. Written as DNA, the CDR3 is TGCGCCAGCAGCCAGGAACCGGGACGACGAACCGGGGAGCTGTTTTTT. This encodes CASSQEPGRRTGELFF.

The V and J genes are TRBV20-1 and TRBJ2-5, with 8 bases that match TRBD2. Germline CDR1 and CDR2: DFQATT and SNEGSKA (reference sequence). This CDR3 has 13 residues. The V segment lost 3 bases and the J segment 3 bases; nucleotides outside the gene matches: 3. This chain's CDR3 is CSARIAGKETQYF. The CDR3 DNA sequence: TGCAGTGCTAGGATAGCGGGAAAAGAGACCCAGTACTTC.

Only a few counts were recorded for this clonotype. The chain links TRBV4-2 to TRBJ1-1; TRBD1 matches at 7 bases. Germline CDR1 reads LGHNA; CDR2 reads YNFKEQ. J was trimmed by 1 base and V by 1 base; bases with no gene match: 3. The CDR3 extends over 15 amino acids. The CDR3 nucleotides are TGTGCCAGCAGCCAAGGGGCAGGGGGGAACACTGAAGCTTTCTTT. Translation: CASSQGAGGNTEAFF.

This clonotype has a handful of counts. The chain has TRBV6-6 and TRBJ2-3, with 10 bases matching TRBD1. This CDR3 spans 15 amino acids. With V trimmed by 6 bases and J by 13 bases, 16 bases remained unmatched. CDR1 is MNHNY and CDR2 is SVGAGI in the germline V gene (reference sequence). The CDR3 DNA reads TGTGCCAGCAGGCCTGACAGGGGGCGGTGGAGCGTGGAGTATTTT. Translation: CASRPDRGRWSVEYF.

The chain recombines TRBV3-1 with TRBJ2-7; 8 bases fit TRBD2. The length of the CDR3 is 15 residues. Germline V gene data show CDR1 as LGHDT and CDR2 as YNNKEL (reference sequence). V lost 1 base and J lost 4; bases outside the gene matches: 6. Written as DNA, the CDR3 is TGTGCCAGCAGCCAAGGAGGAGCGGGGGAGTACGAGCAGTACTTC. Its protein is CASSQGGAGEYEQYF.

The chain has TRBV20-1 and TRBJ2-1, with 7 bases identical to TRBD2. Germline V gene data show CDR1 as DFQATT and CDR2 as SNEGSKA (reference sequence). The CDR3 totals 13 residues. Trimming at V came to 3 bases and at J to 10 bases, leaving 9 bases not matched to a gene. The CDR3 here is CSASPGGGLEQFF. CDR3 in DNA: TGCAGTGCTAGTCCGGGAGGTGGATTGGAGCAGTTCTTC.